The 16 T cell receptor beta chains presented below share a single source sample, sequenced in a study of T cells after yellow fever vaccination. TCRdb independently ran MiXCR on the 5' RACE reads; one entry per CDR3 protein. The table has roughly 520,000 distinct CDR3 sequences, 20% to 25% seen once; the top ten hold about 16%. The sequencing here drew on PBMCs, taken about 21 days after the first yellow fever vaccination. These receptors were obtained from a man younger than 30 who received the YFV17D yellow fever vaccine.

The genes are TRBV6-2 or TRBV6-3 and TRBJ2-2; D uncertain. CDR3 length equals 14 residues. V gave up 2 bases and J gave up 6 bases, with 10 bases separating them. Germline V gives CDR1 MNHEY, CDR2 SVGEGT. The CDR3 DNA reads as TGTGCCAGCAGTTACCGACGAGTCGCCGGGGAGCTGTTTTTT. It is translated as CASSYRRVAGELFF.

This clonotype has only a few counts. DNA of the CDR3: TGTGCCAGCAGCGGTATGCTAGCGATAGACAATGAGCAGTTCTTC. Encoded protein: CASSGMLAIDNEQFF. This chain links TRBV9 with TRBJ2-1, with D possibly matching TRBD2 (6 bases). V lost 3 bases, J lost 5 bases, and 15 bases lay in between. Germline V lookup: CDR1 SGDLS, CDR2 YYNGEE. This CDR3 spans 15 amino acids.

The chain links TRBV6-1 to TRBJ2-5, with TRBD2 matching 7 bases. This CDR3 is built from 15 residues. V lost 6 bases and J lost 0; bases outside the gene matches: 7. Germline CDR1 MNHNS, CDR2 SASEGT. The CDR3 is CASRGYSGYQETQYF. In DNA form, the CDR3 reads TGTGCCAGCAGGGGATATAGCGGGTACCAAGAGACCCAGTACTTC.

This clonotype occurred many times. The chain uses TRBV5-1 and TRBJ2-5; D uncertain. The V end was cut by 4 bases, the J end by 2 bases, with 12 bases between. Per the germline V gene, CDR1 is SGHRS and CDR2 is YFSETQ. The CDR3 loop spans 14 amino acids. DNA for the CDR3: TGCGCCAGCAGCCGTAATTGGGATCAAGAGACCCAGTACTTC. Protein product: CASSRNWDQETQYF.

Only a few counts were recorded for this clonotype. The gene calls are TRBV29-1 and TRBJ2-1; the match to TRBD2 covers 11 bases. The J segment lost 5 bases and the V segment lost 3 bases, leaving 3 bases of the junction unmatched. CDR1 and CDR2 (germline): SQVTM, ANQGSEA. CDR3 length: 14 amino acids. The CDR3: CSVDLAGGNNEQFF. The CDR3 DNA follows: TGCAGCGTTGATTTAGCGGGGGGGAACAATGAGCAGTTCTTC.

This clonotype was counted many times. The chain couples TRBV11-1 to TRBJ2-5; D call uncertain. Trimming took 3 bases from V and 4 from J, leaving 24 bases between them. Germline CDR1 is SGHAT and CDR2 is FQDESV (reference sequence). CDR3 length: 18 residues. The CDR3 protein is CASSFSMSTSGITETQYF. The CDR3 DNA is TGTGCCAGCAGCTTTTCCATGTCCACCAGTGGAATTACAGAGACCCAGTACTTC. Based on the CDR3 plus reference TRBV11-1 and TRBJ2-5, the full variable domain is EAEVAQSPRYKITEKSQAVAFWCDPISGHATLYWYRQILGQGPELLVQFQDESVVDDSQLPKDRFSAERLKGVDSTLKIQPAELGDSAMYLCASSFSMSTSGITETQYFGPGTRLLVL.

This clonotype was observed once. The rearrangement joins TRBV13 to TRBJ2-5; D remains ambiguous. Trimming removed 1 base at V and 1 base at J, with 19 bases between. This CDR3 comprises 18 residues. Germline V gives CDR1 PRHDT, CDR2 FYEKMQ (reference sequence). CDR3 sequence: CASSLVPLGPKAQETQYF. In DNA form, the CDR3 reads TGTGCCAGCAGCTTAGTTCCCCTTGGGCCAAAGGCCCAAGAGACCCAGTACTTC.

A few counts support this clonotype. The chain couples TRBV3-1 to TRBJ2-3; D gene ambiguous. Looked up from germline, CDR1 is LGHDT and CDR2 is YNNKEL (reference sequence). The CDR3 has 14 amino acids. V dropped 5 bases and J dropped 5 bases, with 14 bases sitting between them. CDR3 DNA: TGTGCCAGCAGCATGGACGTAGCCATAGATACGCAGTATTTT. Translated, it gives CASSMDVAIDTQYF.

This clonotype showed up just a few times. The chain employs TRBV6-2 or TRBV6-3 and TRBJ2-7, with a tentative D call TRBD2 (5 bases). The CDR3 contains 15 residues. Germline CDR1 and CDR2: MNHEY and SVGEGT. V was shortened by 0 bases and J by 0 bases, with 9 bases between the two germline ends. The CDR3 protein is CASSYSEESSYEQYF. The CDR3 DNA sequence: TGTGCCAGCAGTTACTCGGAGGAGAGCTCCTACGAGCAGTACTTC.

This clonotype was seen a handful of times. The chain joins TRBV7-9 to TRBJ2-1, with a tentative D call TRBD2 (5 bases). Germline V lookup: CDR1 SEHNR, CDR2 FQNEAQ (reference sequence). CDR3 length: 13 amino acids. Trimming cost V 7 bases and J 6 bases, with 13 bases left between them. CDR3 loop: CASKLGSGNEQFF. The CDR3 DNA follows: TGTGCCAGCAAACTAGGGTCTGGCAATGAGCAGTTCTTC.

This clonotype appeared many times. The rearrangement joins TRBV12-3 or TRBV12-4 to TRBJ1-4; D is possibly TRBD1 (5 bases). CDR3 length equals 15 residues. V was cut by 7 bases and J by 7 bases, with 19 bases left in between. The CDR3 nucleotides are TGTGCCAGCACCTTCATGTGGGGCCGGCGTGAAAAACTGTTTTTT. It yields the protein CASTFMWGRREKLFF.

Comments on this clonotype: A much larger clone is a single base away; this may be a read error. This sequence joins TRBV2 and TRBJ2-1; D possibly corresponds to TRBD1 (5 bases). Germline V gene sequence: CDR1 SNHLY, CDR2 FYNNEI. There are 11 residues in the CDR3. The DNA of the CDR3 is TGTACCTTACAGGAGAACAATGAGCAGTTCTTC. The encoded protein is CTLQENNEQFF.

The chain has TRBV7-8 and TRBJ2-2; 7 bases are shared with TRBD1. Per germline, CDR1 SGHVS and CDR2 FQNEAQ. The V segment lost 6 bases and the J segment 5 bases; nucleotides outside the gene matches: 6. The CDR3 consists of 14 residues. The CDR3: CASRTGQPTGELFF. As DNA, the CDR3 is TGTGCCAGCAGAACGGGACAGCCGACCGGGGAGCTGTTTTTT.

This clonotype was detected only a few times. This chain links TRBV5-1 with TRBJ2-3; 9 nucleotides match TRBD2. V gave up 0 bases and J gave up 5 bases; unmatched junction bases: 7. This CDR3 is 16 amino acids long. Germline loops: CDR1 SGHRS, CDR2 YFSETQ. CDR3 sequence reads: CASSLDSGGLGDTQYF. CDR3 in DNA: TGCGCCAGCAGCTTGGATAGCGGGGGCCTCGGAGATACGCAGTATTTT.

This clonotype has just a few counts. V and J are TRBV12-3 or TRBV12-4 and TRBJ1-5, with a possible D match to TRBD1 (5 bases). V gave up 3 bases and J gave up 7 bases, with 13 bases separating them. This CDR3 comprises 14 residues. CDR3 loop: CASSFGAGGQPQHF. The CDR3, as DNA: TGTGCCAGCAGTTTTGGGGCAGGAGGCCAGCCCCAGCATTTT.

J is TRBJ2-1 and V is TRBV5-1; 13 positions agree with TRBD2. Germline lookup yields CDR1 SGHRS and CDR2 YFSETQ. V was pared by 4 bases and J by 10 bases, with 5 bases of the junction left unmatched. The CDR3 loop spans 14 amino acids. This CDR3 is CASSPGLAGEEQFF. For the CDR3, the DNA is TGCGCCAGCAGCCCCGGACTAGCGGGGGAAGAGCAGTTCTTC.